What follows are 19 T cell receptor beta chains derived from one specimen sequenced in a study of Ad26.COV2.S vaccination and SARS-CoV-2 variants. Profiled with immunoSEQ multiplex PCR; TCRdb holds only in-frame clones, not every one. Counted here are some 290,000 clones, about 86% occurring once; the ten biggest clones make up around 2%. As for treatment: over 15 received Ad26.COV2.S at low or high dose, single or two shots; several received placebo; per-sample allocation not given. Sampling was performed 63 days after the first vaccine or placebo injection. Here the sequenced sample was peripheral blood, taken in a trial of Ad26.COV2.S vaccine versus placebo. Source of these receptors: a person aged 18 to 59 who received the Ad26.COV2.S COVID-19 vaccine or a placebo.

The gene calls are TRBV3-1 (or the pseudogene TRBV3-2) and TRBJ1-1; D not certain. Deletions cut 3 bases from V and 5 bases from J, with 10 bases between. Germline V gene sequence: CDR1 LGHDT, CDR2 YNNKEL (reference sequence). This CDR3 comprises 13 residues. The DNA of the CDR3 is TGTGCCAGCAGCCAGAGGAGTTGGACTGAAGCTTTCTTT. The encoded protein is CASSQRSWTEAFF.

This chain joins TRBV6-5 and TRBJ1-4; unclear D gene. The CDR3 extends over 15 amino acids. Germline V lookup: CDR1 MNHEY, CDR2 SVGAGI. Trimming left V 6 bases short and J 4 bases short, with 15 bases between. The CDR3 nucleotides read TGTGCCAGCAGCACGTTGGGCTGGGGTAATGAAAAACTGTTTTTT. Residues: CASSTLGWGNEKLFF.

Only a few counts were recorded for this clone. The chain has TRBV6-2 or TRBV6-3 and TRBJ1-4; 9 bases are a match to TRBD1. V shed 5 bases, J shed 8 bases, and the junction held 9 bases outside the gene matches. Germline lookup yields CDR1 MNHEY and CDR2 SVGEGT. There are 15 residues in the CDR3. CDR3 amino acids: CASSTTTGTGEKLFF. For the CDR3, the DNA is TGTGCCAGCAGTACTACCACCGGGACAGGGGAAAAACTGTTTTTT.

The CDR3 is CASSALYGKLFF. The CDR3 nucleotides read TGTGCCAGCAGTGCCCTGTACGGAAAACTGTTTTTT. The chain recombines TRBV25-1 with TRBJ1-4, with D unclear. Per the germline V gene, CDR1 is MGHDK and CDR2 is SYGVNS. The V and J ends lost 4 bases and 10 bases respectively, with 10 bases between them. The length of the CDR3 is 12 residues.

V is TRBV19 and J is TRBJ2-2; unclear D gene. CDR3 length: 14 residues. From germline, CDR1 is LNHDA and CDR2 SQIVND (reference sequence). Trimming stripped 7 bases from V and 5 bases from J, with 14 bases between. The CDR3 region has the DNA TGTGCCAGTACGGTTCTGTCCCTGACCGGGGAGCTGTTTTTT. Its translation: CASTVLSLTGELFF.

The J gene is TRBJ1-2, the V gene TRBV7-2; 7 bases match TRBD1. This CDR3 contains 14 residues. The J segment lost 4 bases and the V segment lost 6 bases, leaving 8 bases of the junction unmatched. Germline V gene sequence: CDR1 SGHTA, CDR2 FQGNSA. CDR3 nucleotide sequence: TGTGCCAGCAGGGAGGGGGCGGGAATCTATGGCTACACCTTC. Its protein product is CASREGAGIYGYTF.

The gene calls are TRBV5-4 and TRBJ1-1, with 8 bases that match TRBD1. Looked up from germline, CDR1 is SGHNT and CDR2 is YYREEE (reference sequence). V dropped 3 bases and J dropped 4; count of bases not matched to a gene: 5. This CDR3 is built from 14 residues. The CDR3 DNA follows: TGTGCCAGCAGCTCCCCTACAGGGGGCACTGAAGCTTTCTTT. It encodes CASSSPTGGTEAFF. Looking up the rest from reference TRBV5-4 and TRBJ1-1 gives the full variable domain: ETGVTQSPTHLIKTRGQQVTLRCSSQSGHNTVSWYQQALGQGPQFIFQYYREEENGRGNFPPRFSGLQFPNYSSELNVNALELDDSALYLCASSSPTGGTEAFFGQGTRLTVV.

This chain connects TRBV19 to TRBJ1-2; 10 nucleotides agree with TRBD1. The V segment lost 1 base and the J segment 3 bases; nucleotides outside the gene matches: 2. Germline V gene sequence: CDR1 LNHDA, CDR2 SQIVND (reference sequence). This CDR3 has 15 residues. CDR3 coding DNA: TGTGCCAGTAGTATAGTCGGACAGGGGGACTATGGCTACACCTTC. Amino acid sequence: CASSIVGQGDYGYTF. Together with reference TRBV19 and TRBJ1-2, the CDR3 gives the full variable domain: DGGITQSPKYLFRKEGQNVTLSCEQNLNHDAMYWYRQDPGQGLRLIYYSQIVNDFQKGDIAEGYSVSREKKESFPLTVTSAQKNPTAFYLCASSIVGQGDYGYTFGSGTRLTVV.

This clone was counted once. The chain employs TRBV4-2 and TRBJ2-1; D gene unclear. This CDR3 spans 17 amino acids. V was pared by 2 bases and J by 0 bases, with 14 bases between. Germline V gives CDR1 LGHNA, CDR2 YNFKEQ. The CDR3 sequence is CASSQSTHRPSYNEQFF. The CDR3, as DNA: TGTGCCAGCAGCCAATCTACCCACCGCCCCTCCTACAATGAGCAGTTCTTC.

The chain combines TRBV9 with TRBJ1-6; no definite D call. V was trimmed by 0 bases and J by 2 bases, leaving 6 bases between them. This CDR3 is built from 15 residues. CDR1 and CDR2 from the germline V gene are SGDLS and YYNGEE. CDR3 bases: TGTGCCAGCAGCGTAGCGGACGCCTATAATTCACCCCTCCACTTT. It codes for CASSVADAYNSPLHF.

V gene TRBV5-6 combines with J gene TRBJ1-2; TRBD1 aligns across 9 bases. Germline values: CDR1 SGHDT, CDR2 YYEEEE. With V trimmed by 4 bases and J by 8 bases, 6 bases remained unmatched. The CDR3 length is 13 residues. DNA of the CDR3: TGTGCCAGCAGCCCACCCGGACAGGGGGGCTACACCTTC. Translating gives CASSPPGQGGYTF.

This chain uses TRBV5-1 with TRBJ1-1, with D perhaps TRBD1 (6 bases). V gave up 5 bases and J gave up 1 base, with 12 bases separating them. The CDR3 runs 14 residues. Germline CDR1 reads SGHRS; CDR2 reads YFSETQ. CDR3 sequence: CASRDGQPNTEAFF. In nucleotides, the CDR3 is TGCGCCAGCAGAGACGGACAGCCGAACACTGAAGCTTTCTTT.

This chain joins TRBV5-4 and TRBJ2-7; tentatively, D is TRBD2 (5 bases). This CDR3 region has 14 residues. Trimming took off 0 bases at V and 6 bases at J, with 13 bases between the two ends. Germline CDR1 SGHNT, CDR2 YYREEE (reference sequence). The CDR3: CASSLALRDTEQYF. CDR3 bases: TGTGCCAGCAGCTTGGCCTTGAGGGATACCGAGCAGTACTTC.

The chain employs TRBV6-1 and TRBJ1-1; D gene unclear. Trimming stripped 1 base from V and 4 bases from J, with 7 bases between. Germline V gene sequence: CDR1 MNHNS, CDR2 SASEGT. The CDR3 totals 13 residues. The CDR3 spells CASSEEPPTEAFF. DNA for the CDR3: TGTGCCAGCAGTGAAGAACCCCCCACTGAAGCTTTCTTT.

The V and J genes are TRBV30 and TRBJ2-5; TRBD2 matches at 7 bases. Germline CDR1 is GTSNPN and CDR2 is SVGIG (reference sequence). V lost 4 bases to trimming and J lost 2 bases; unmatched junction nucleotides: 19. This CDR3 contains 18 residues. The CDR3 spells CAWTSGRVAGHLQETQYF. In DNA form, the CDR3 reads TGTGCCTGGACTTCTGGGCGGGTAGCGGGCCATCTACAAGAGACCCAGTACTTC.

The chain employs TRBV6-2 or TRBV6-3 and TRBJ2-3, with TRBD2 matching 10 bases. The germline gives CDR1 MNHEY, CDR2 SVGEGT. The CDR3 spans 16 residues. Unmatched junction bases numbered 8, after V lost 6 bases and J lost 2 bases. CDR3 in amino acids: CASSSLLAGITDTQYF. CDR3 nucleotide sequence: TGTGCCAGCAGCTCCCTACTAGCGGGGATCACAGATACGCAGTATTTT.

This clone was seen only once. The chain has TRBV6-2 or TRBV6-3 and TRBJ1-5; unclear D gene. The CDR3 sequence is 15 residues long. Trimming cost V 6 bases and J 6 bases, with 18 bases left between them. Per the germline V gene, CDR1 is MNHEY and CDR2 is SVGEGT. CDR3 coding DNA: TGTGCCAGCAGCCCCGCCGGAGGGCTACGTCAGCCCCAGCATTTT. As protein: CASSPAGGLRQPQHF.

CDR3 coding DNA: TGCGCCAGCAGCCAAGATCCGGGGGCGCTATATAATTCACCCCTCCACTTT. Residues: CASSQDPGALYNSPLHF. J is TRBJ1-6 and V is TRBV4-3; a possible D gene is TRBD1 (6 bases). The V gene lost 0 bases and the J gene lost 4 bases, with 13 bases spanning the gap. This CDR3 region has 17 residues. The germline CDR1 and CDR2 sequences are LGHNA and YSLEER.

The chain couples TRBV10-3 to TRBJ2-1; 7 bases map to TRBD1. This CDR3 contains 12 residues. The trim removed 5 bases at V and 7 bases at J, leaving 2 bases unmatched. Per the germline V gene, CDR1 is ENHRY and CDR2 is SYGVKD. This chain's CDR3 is CAISTGANEQFF. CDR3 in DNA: TGTGCCATCAGTACAGGGGCGAATGAGCAGTTCTTC.